This T cell receptor beta chain was sequenced during a study of post-analysis software for immune sequencing data. Details on this clonotype: What it binds is not known.

TCR beta cDNA libraries had unique molecular identifiers. Input amounts of 1 to 10 million T cells were used. These gave roughly 0.5 million cDNA molecules, so each molecule approximated one T cell. TCRdb called the PCR reads again in MiXCR, with one record for every CDR3 protein. The table lists 450,000 to 700,000 distinct CDR3 sequences, roughly 40% of them singletons. Study conclusions and caveats: Strong co-clustering by F measure was seen for same-batch samples. Controls had significantly higher normalized Chao1 diversity than multiple sclerosis patients. Patients had higher frequencies than controls of five TRBV segments, including TRBV5-6, TRBV5-1 and TRBV20-1.

The length of the CDR3 is 15 residues. V shed 1 base and J 4 bases; nucleotides not matched to a gene: 6. The sequencing input was blood. The rearrangement links TRBV12-3 or TRBV12-4 to TRBJ2-7, with TRBD1 identical over 8 bases. The receptor's source is a girl under 18 with multiple sclerosis. The DNA for the CDR3 is TGTGCCAGCAGTTTAGAGGGGACAGGTCAATACGAGCAGTACTTC. As protein: CASSLEGTGQYEQYF.